A selection of T cell receptor beta chains follows, all from one sample in a study of Ad26.COV2.S vaccination and SARS-CoV-2 variants. Sequencing used immunoSEQ multiplex PCR; TCRdb keeps in-frame clones, though not all of them. The sample lists hundreds of thousands of clones, about 85% occurring once. The source material was peripheral blood, sampled in a trial of Ad26.COV2.S vaccine versus placebo. These receptor sequences come from a person between 18 and 59 years old who received the Ad26.COV2.S COVID-19 vaccine or a placebo. Each CDR3 is given with its conserved first and last residue. The D gene is left open where the match is weak. Some rows have no size entry. The others give once, few or many, or a class for an expanded clone.

d_call	clone_size	v_call	j_call	cdr3_aa	cdr3_nt
-	-	TRBV27	TRBJ1-5	CASSLRATLSNQPQHF	TGTGCCAGCAGTTTAAGGGCAACACTTAGCAATCAGCCCCAGCATTTT
-	-	TRBV6-5	TRBJ2-7	CASRNQGGEQYF	TGTGCCAGCAGGAACCAGGGGGGGGAGCAGTACTTC
-	-	TRBV30	TRBJ2-2	CAWSRSGARIGELFF	TGTGCCTGGAGTAGGTCTGGAGCAAGGATCGGGGAGCTGTTTTTT
TRBD2	-	TRBV19	TRBJ2-7	CASSISAGLAGGPQYF	TGTGCCAGTAGTATCTCCGCCGGACTAGCGGGAGGTCCCCAGTACTTC
-	-	TRBV27	TRBJ2-1	CASSLTGRHEQFF	TGTGCCAGCAGCTTGACAGGGAGGCATGAGCAGTTCTTC
TRBD1	-	TRBV3-1/TRBV3-2	TRBJ2-2	CASRDRESTGELFF	TGTGCCAGCAGAGACAGGGAAAGCACCGGGGAGCTGTTTTTT
-	-	TRBV9	TRBJ1-5	CASSVGTEGLGNQPQHF	TGTGCCAGCAGCGTAGGGACTGAGGGGCTCGGCAATCAGCCCCAGCATTTT
-	-	TRBV27	TRBJ2-2	CASRKGQKANTGELFF	TGTGCCAGCAGGAAAGGGCAGAAGGCGAACACCGGGGAGCTGTTTTTT
-	-	TRBV5-1	TRBJ2-1	CASSFGGDNEQFF	TGCGCCAGCAGCTTTGGTGGGGACAATGAGCAGTTCTTC
-	-	TRBV20-1	TRBJ1-1	CSAWRRTEAFF	TGCAGTGCCTGGAGGAGGACTGAAGCTTTCTTT
-	-	TRBV15	TRBJ1-6	CATSRDMQWSSYNSPLHF	TGTGCCACCAGCAGAGACATGCAGTGGAGCTCCTATAATTCACCCCTCCACTTT
TRBD2	-	TRBV10-3	TRBJ2-7	CAISEGTSGYEQYF	TGTGCCATCAGTGAGGGGACTAGCGGTTACGAGCAGTACTTC
-	few	TRBV28	TRBJ2-7	CASSLHRGGAEEQYF	TGTGCCAGCAGTCTGCACAGGGGAGGGGCCGAAGAGCAGTACTTC
TRBD2	-	TRBV30	TRBJ2-3	CAWSVSGRRWSGDTQYF	TGTGCCTGGAGTGTTAGCGGGAGGCGTTGGTCGGGAGATACGCAGTATTTT
-	-	TRBV28	TRBJ2-2	CASSLRAGFGELFF	TGTGCCAGCAGTTTAAGGGCAGGGTTCGGGGAGCTGTTTTTT
TRBD2	-	TRBV6-2/TRBV6-3	TRBJ2-3	CASSYPSVGLAGEGTDTQYF	TGTGCCAGCAGTTACCCCTCCGTCGGACTAGCGGGGGAGGGCACAGATACGCAGTATTTT
-	-	TRBV5-1	TRBJ2-1	CASSPSVQGSYNEQFF	TGCGCCAGCAGCCCTTCGGTCCAGGGCTCCTACAATGAGCAGTTCTTC
TRBD1	-	TRBV28	TRBJ2-3	CASNSLPGGGTDTQYF	TGTGCCAGCAACTCGCTCCCAGGGGGCGGCACAGATACGCAGTATTTT
-	-	TRBV9	TRBJ1-6	CASSVADGAVSASNSPLHF	TGTGCCAGCAGCGTAGCGGACGGAGCAGTCTCGGCTTCTAATTCACCCCTCCACTTT
TRBD2	-	TRBV6-5	TRBJ2-7	CASSYSGTSQGYEQYF	TGTGCCAGCAGTTACTCGGGGACTAGCCAGGGGTACGAGCAGTACTTC
TRBD2	once	TRBV27	TRBJ2-7	CASSPGLAASYEQYF	TGTGCCAGCAGCCCGGGACTAGCGGCCTCCTACGAGCAGTACTTC
-	many	TRBV7-9	TRBJ2-7	CASSFIGRGYDEQYF	TGTGCCAGCAGCTTCATAGGCAGGGGTTACGACGAGCAGTACTTC